This passage covers 12 T cell receptor beta chains from one sample sequenced in a study of blood T cell repertoires in COVID-19. Clones were sequenced by immunoSEQ multiplex PCR, and TCRdb holds only the in-frame ones, with some missing. The profile shows approximately 250,000 clones, 85% of them singletons. Source material: peripheral blood. All receptors derive from a woman in her fifties or sixties with active or convalescent COVID-19.

This clone was found once. V is TRBV4-1 and J is TRBJ2-1; maybe TRBD2 (6 bases). The V gene lost 1 base and the J gene lost 2 bases, with 12 bases spanning the gap. CDR1 and CDR2 (germline): MGHRA, YSYEKL. This CDR3 has 16 residues. The CDR3, as DNA: TGCGCCAGCAGCCAAGTAACGCTAGCGACCTACAATGAGCAGTTCTTC. Encoded protein: CASSQVTLATYNEQFF.

This chain joins TRBV7-2 and TRBJ2-3; TRBD2 matches at 8 bases. This CDR3 is 17 amino acids long. Germline V gives CDR1 SGHTA, CDR2 FQGNSA. V trimming: 3 bases; J trimming: 2 bases; junction bases outside the gene matches: 10. For the CDR3, the DNA is TGTGCCAGCAGCTTGGTGGCTAGCGGGCGACCCACAGATACGCAGTATTTT. Its translation: CASSLVASGRPTDTQYF.

The chain is built from TRBV29-1 and TRBJ2-7, with 9 bases lining up with TRBD2. After removal of 4 bases from V and 5 bases from J, the junction contained 3 bases not matched to a gene. Germline values: CDR1 SQVTM, CDR2 ANQGSEA. The CDR3 length is 12 residues. CDR3 residues: CSVVAGAHEQYF. The CDR3 DNA reads as TGCAGCGTTGTAGCGGGAGCTCACGAGCAGTACTTC.

The V and J genes are TRBV5-1 and TRBJ2-3; no firm D call. The germline V gene has CDR1 SGHRS and CDR2 YFSETQ. Trimming removed 0 bases at V and 2 bases at J, with 13 bases between. This CDR3 region has 16 residues. CDR3 in amino acids: CASSLGGGTTTDTQYF. CDR3 DNA sequence: TGCGCCAGCAGCTTGGGCGGCGGAACTACCACAGATACGCAGTATTTT.

The chain recombines TRBV27 with TRBJ1-1; 9 bases map to TRBD1. Germline trimming cut 6 bases from V and 2 bases from J; bases unmatched to any gene: 13. Germline V gene lookup returns CDR1 MNHEY and CDR2 SMNVEV (reference sequence). The length of the CDR3 is 17 residues. The CDR3 protein is CASSPRFRDRANTEAFF. For the CDR3, the DNA is TGTGCCAGCAGCCCAAGGTTCAGGGACAGGGCCAACACTGAAGCTTTCTTT.

The V and J genes are TRBV19 and TRBJ1-2; D not certain. Trimming pared 0 bases from V and 5 bases from J, leaving 13 bases between. Germline-derived CDR1 and CDR2 are LNHDA and SQIVND (reference sequence). The CDR3 contains 15 residues. CDR3 sequence (DNA): TGTGCCAGTAGTATAGACGACCCTTCCAGGTATGGCTACACCTTC. It translates to CASSIDDPSRYGYTF.

This clone appeared a single time. The V gene is TRBV7-8, the J gene TRBJ2-1; TRBD1 is a possible D gene (6 bases). Trimming removed 4 bases at V and 4 bases at J, with 23 bases between. Germline lookup yields CDR1 SGHVS and CDR2 FQNEAQ. The CDR3 is made up of 18 amino acids. CDR3 in amino acids: CASSYSHGVGDKYNEQFF. The DNA for the CDR3 is TGTGCCAGCAGCTATTCGCATGGGGTGGGGGACAAATACAATGAGCAGTTCTTC.

V usage is TRBV4-1 and J usage is TRBJ2-2; D remains ambiguous. CDR1 and CDR2 (germline): MGHRA, YSYEKL. The CDR3 sequence is 14 residues long. Trimming removed 4 bases from V and 4 bases from J, with 10 bases in between. CDR3 residues: CASSPHYGTGELFF. The CDR3 nucleotides read TGCGCCAGCAGCCCTCACTACGGCACCGGGGAGCTGTTTTTT.

The V gene is TRBV11-3, the J gene TRBJ2-3, with 8 bases lining up with TRBD2. The V segment lost 5 bases and the J segment 4 bases; nucleotides outside the gene matches: 5. There are 14 residues in the CDR3. Per germline, CDR1 SGHNT and CDR2 YENEEA. CDR3 sequence (DNA): TGTGCCAGCAGCCCAGGACTAGCCGCAGATACGCAGTATTTT. It codes for CASSPGLAADTQYF.

This chain joins TRBV6-1 and TRBJ1-2; D gene uncertain. V lost 3 bases and J lost 1, with 24 bases in between. CDR1 and CDR2 (germline): MNHNS, SASEGT. The CDR3 spans 19 residues. CDR3 nucleotide sequence: TGTGCCAGCAGTGATCCCCGCGCCCTTCGCTCACAGAGTAACTATGGCTACACCTTC. Encoded protein: CASSDPRALRSQSNYGYTF.

The genes are TRBV29-1 and TRBJ1-2; D remains ambiguous. The CDR3 runs 11 residues. V was shortened by 4 bases and J by 1 base, with 4 bases between the two germline ends. Germline assignment: CDR1 SQVTM and CDR2 ANQGSEA. CDR3 amino acids: CSVAVNYGYTF. As DNA, the CDR3 is TGCAGCGTTGCAGTTAACTATGGCTACACCTTC.

V gene TRBV21-1 combines with J gene TRBJ2-4; the table's D call, TRBD2, was not checked against the DNA. TRBV21-1 is flagged as a pseudogene. The CDR3 runs 19 residues. CDR3 DNA sequence: TGTGCCAGCAGCAAAGTGGGAGGTCCTAACCCACTAGCCAAAAACATTCAGTACTTC. Translated, it gives CASSKVGGPNPLAKNIQYF.